The next 3 T cell receptor beta chains were all read from a single sample in a study of shared clonotypes between healthy human individuals. CD45RO-negative, CCR7-positively selected cells formed the naive CD8 fraction, excluding terminally differentiated effector memory CD45RA+ cells. Method: immunoSEQ multiplex PCR; TCRdb's copy keeps in-frame clones and lacks some. The sample comprises some 800,000 clones, around 93% of which are singletons, and around 24% rests with the top ten. The sequencing sample was made of naive CD8+ T cells sorted from blood. Receptors originate from a man aged 25-45 years in good health.

Concerning this clone: Other DNA sequences of this sample code for an identical CDR3. The CDR3 here is CASSLRLGQETQYF. The DNA of the CDR3 is TGTGCCAGCAGCTTGCGGCTGGGGCAAGAGACCCAGTACTTC. The J gene is TRBJ2-5, the V gene TRBV27, with D hard to call. Between the trimmed V and J ends, which lost 6 bases and 2 bases, there was a span of 13 bases. This CDR3 is 14 amino acids long. Germline values: CDR1 MNHEY, CDR2 SMNVEV (reference sequence).

The gene calls are TRBV7-6 and TRBJ2-7; D is unresolved. The germline gives CDR1 SGHVS, CDR2 FNYEAQ. Trimming removed 5 bases at V and 5 bases at J, with 16 bases between. This CDR3 comprises 14 residues. CDR3 residues: CASSPASGSHEQYF. CDR3 coding DNA: TGTGCCAGCAGCCCCGCCTCGGGTTCCCACGAGCAGTACTTC.

The chain employs TRBV7-6 and TRBJ2-7, with D perhaps given as TRBD1 or TRBD2 (5 bases each). This CDR3 spans 16 amino acids. Germline values: CDR1 SGHVS, CDR2 FNYEAQ. With 0 bases removed from V and 2 bases from J, the gap between germline ends came to 14 bases. CDR3 in DNA: TGTGCCAGCAGCTTAGCGAGGGACGGGACCCCCTACGAGCAGTACTTC. This gives the protein CASSLARDGTPYEQYF.